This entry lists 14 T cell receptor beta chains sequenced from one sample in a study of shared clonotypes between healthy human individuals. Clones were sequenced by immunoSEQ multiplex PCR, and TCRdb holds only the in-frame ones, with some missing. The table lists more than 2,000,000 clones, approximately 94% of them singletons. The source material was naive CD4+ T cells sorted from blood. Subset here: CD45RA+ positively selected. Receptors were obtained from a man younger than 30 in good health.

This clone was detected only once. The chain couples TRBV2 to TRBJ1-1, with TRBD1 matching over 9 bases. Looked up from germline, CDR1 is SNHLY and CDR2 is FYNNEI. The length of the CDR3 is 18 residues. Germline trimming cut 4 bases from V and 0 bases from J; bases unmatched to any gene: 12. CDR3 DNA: TGTGCCAGCAGTGTAGCCCGGGACAGGGATATAGTGAACACTGAAGCTTTCTTT. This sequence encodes CASSVARDRDIVNTEAFF.

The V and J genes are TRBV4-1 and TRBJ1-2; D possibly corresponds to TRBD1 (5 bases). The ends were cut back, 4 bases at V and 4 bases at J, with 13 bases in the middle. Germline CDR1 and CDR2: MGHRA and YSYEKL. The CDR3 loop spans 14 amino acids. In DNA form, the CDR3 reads TGCGCCAGCAGCCCTTTGGAGGGACCCTATGGCTACACCTTC. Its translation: CASSPLEGPYGYTF.

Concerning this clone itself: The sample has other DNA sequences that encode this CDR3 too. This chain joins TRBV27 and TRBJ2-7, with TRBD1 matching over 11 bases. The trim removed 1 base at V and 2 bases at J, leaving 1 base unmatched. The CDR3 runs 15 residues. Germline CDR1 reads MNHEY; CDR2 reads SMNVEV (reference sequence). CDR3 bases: TGTGCCAGCAGTTTATTGGGACAGGGGGCCTACGAGCAGTACTTC. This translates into CASSLLGQGAYEQYF.

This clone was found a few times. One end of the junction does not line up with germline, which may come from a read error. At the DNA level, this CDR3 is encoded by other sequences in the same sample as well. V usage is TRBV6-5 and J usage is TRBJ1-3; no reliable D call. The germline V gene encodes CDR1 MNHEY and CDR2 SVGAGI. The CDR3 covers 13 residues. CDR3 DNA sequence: TGTGCCAGCAGTTACTCGGCTGGGAACACCATATATTTT. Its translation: CASSYSAGNTIYF.

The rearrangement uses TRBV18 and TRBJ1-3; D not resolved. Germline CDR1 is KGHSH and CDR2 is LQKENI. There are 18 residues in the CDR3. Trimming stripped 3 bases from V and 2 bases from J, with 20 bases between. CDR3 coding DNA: TGTGCCAGCTCACCCACGGTAAACGGCTGGCTTACTGGAAACACCATATATTTT. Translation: CASSPTVNGWLTGNTIYF.

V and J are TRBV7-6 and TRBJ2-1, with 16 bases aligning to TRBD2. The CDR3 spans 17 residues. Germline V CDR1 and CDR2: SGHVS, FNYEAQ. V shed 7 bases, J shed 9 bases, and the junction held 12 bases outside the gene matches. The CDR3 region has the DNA TGTGCCAGCACCCTCTCGGGACTAGCGGGAGGGGTTGGTGAGCAGTTCTTC. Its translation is CASTLSGLAGGVGEQFF. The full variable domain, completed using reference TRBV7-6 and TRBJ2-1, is GAGVSQSPRYKVTKRGQDVALRCDPISGHVSLYWYRQALGQGPEFLTYFNYEAQQDKSGLPNDRFSAERPEGSISTLTIQRTEQRDSAMYRCASTLSGLAGGVGEQFFGPGTRLTVL.

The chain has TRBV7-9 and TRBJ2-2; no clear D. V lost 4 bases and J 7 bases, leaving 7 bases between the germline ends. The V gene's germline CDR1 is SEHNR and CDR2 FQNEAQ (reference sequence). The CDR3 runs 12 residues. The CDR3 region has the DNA TGTGCCAGCAGCTGGCGGCACGGGGAGCTGTTTTTT. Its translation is CASSWRHGELFF.

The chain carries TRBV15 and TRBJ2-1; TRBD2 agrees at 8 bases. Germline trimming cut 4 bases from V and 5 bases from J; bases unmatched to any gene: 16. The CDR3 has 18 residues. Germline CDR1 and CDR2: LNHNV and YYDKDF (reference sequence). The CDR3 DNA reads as TGTGCCACCAGCATGGGGGCTAGCGGGCGCCGGGGTGACAATGAGCAGTTCTTC. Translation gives CATSMGASGRRGDNEQFF.

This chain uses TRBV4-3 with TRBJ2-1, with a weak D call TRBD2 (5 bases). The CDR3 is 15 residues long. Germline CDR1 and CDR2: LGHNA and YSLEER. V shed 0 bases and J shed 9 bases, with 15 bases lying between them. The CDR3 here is CASSQDTGVRTEQFF. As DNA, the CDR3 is TGCGCCAGCAGCCAAGATACCGGGGTAAGGACTGAGCAGTTCTTC.

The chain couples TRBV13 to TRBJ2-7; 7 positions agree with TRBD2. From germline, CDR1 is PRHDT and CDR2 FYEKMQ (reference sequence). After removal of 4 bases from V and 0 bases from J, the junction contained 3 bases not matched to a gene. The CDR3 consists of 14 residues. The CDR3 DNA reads TGTGCCAGCAGCTCGAGCGGGGCCTCCTACGAGCAGTACTTC. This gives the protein CASSSSGASYEQYF.

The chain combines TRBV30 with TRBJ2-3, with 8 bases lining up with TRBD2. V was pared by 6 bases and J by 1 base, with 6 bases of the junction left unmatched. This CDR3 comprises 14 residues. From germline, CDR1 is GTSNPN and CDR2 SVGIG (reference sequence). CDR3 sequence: CACPRGAGTDTQYF. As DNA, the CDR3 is TGTGCCTGCCCGCGGGGGGCCGGCACAGATACGCAGTATTTT.

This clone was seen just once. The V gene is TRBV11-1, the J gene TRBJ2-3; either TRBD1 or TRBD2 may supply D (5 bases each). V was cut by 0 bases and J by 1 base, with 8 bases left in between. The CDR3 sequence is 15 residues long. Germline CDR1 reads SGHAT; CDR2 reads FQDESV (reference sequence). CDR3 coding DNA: TGTGCCAGCAGCTTAGCGGGGACCGGCACAGATACGCAGTATTTT. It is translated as CASSLAGTGTDTQYF.

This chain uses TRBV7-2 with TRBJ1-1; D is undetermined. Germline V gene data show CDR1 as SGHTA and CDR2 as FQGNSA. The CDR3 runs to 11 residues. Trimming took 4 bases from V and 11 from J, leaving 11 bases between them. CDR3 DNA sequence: TGTGCCAGCAGCTCGGGCCCGGGGGCTTTCTTT. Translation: CASSSGPGAFF.

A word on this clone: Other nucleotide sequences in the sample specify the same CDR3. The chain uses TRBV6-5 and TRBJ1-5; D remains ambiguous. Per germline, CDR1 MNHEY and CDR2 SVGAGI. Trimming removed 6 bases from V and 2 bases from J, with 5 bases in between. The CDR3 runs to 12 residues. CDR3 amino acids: CASRRGNQPQHF. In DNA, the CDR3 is TGTGCCAGCAGAAGGGGCAATCAGCCCCAGCATTTT.